These T cell receptor beta chains were read from a single sample in a study of blood T cell repertoires in COVID-19. Sequenced by immunoSEQ multiplex PCR; TCRdb stores in-frame clones only, minus some. This table has roughly 18,000 clones, roughly 89% appearing once. The sequenced sample consisted of peripheral blood. These receptor sequences come from a woman aged 60-70 years with active COVID-19. The CDR3 runs from the conserved cysteine through the conserved F or W. D genes are given only for firm matches. Rows may omit the clone size; those that give it use once, few, many or a size class.

size	J	V	D	CDR3	DNA
once	TRBJ2-3	TRBV9	.	CASSATGFTDTQYF	TGTGCCAGCAGCGCCACAGGATTCACAGATACGCAGTATTTT
.	TRBJ1-4	TRBV15	TRBD1	CATSNDRGPEKLFF	TGTGCCACCAGCAATGACAGGGGGCCTGAAAAACTGTTTTTT
.	TRBJ1-5	TRBV6-5	.	CASTRRRGGQPQHF	TGTGCCAGCACCCGCCGGAGGGGGGGTCAGCCCCAGCATTTT
.	TRBJ2-7	TRBV5-1	.	CASSPPGTGGLQYF	TGCGCCAGCAGCCCACCCGGGACCGGGGGTTTACAGTACTTC
few	TRBJ2-1	TRBV7-6	TRBD2	CASSSPGLAGGLEQFF	TGTGCCAGCAGCTCGCCCGGACTAGCGGGGGGGCTTGAGCAGTTCTTC
.	TRBJ2-1	TRBV5-1	TRBD1	CASSLQQGGSHNEQFF	TGCGCCAGCAGCTTACAACAGGGGGGATCGCATAATGAGCAGTTCTTC
.	TRBJ2-2	TRBV23-1	.	CASSQEGAVTGELFF	TGCGCCAGCAGTCAGGAGGGGGCGGTCACCGGGGAGCTGTTTTTT
.	TRBJ1-3	TRBV9	TRBD1	CASSSLGQGAGNTIYF	TGTGCCAGCAGCTCACTGGGACAGGGTGCTGGAAACACCATATATTTT
.	TRBJ1-1	TRBV9	.	CASSVGAVVMNTEAFF	TGTGCCAGCAGCGTAGGGGCAGTCGTAATGAACACTGAAGCTTTCTTT
.	TRBJ2-3	TRBV6-1	TRBD1	CASSDTGAQRDTQYF	TGTGCCAGCAGTGATACAGGGGCCCAGAGGGATACGCAGTATTTT
once	TRBJ1-1	TRBV5-1	TRBD1	CASSLTGDDTEAFF	TGCGCCAGCAGCTTGACAGGGGATGACACTGAAGCTTTCTTT
.	TRBJ2-7	TRBV5-6	TRBD1	CASKLEEGQGPEQYF	TGTGCCAGCAAGCTGGAGGAGGGACAGGGTCCCGAGCAGTACTTC
.	TRBJ1-6	TRBV10-3	.	CAVQDRSSYNSPLHF	TGTGCCGTACAGGACCGGAGCTCCTATAATTCACCCCTCCACTTT
.	TRBJ2-5	TRBV7-8	.	CASSLAGLLIVETQYF	TGTGCCAGCAGCTTAGCGGGACTCCTCATCGTGGAGACCCAGTACTTC
.	TRBJ2-5	TRBV5-1	TRBD2	CASSPAKGLQKVFLETQYF	TGCGCCAGCAGCCCGGCCAAGGGACTACAGAAGGTCTTTCTTGAGACCCAGTACTTC
.	TRBJ2-1	TRBV5-6	TRBD1	CASSYTGTGVYEQFF	TGTGCCAGCAGCTATACCGGGACAGGGGTATATGAGCAGTTCTTC
.	TRBJ2-1	TRBV11-3	.	CASSAVGGRNEQFF	TGTGCCAGCAGCGCAGTAGGGGGACGCAATGAGCAGTTCTTC
.	TRBJ2-7	TRBV5-1	TRBD2	CASSGGLAGGTYEQYF	TGCGCCAGCAGCGGGGGTTTAGCGGGAGGGACCTACGAGCAGTACTTC
.	TRBJ1-6	TRBV5-4	.	CASSLEGWEGSPLHF	TGTGCCAGCAGCTTGGAGGGCTGGGAGGGCTCACCCCTCCACTTT
few	TRBJ1-5	TRBV15	.	CATSSLTGFRGNQPQHF	TGTGCCACCAGCAGCCTAACAGGGTTTAGGGGCAATCAGCCCCAGCATTTT
.	TRBJ1-2	TRBV12-5	TRBD1	CASGLVQGREGYTF	TGTGCTAGTGGTTTGGTACAGGGGCGAGAGGGCTACACCTTC
.	TRBJ2-2	TRBV7-8	.	CAGRERDTGELFF	TGTGCCGGTCGGGAGAGGGACACCGGGGAGCTGTTTTTT
.	TRBJ1-1	TRBV5-1	TRBD1	CASSLGDRGNTEAFF	TGCGCCAGCAGCTTGGGCGACAGGGGGAACACTGAAGCTTTCTTT
.	TRBJ2-3	TRBV5-1	TRBD1	CATGTGITDTQYF	TGCGCCACCGGGACAGGGATCACAGATACGCAGTATTTT
.	TRBJ1-1	TRBV11-2	.	CASSSGTNTEAFF	TGTGCCAGCAGCTCCGGGACAAACACTGAAGCTTTCTTT
.	TRBJ2-7	TRBV27	TRBD1	CASSLYPPTGRQYF	TGTGCCAGCAGTTTATATCCCCCGACAGGGCGGCAGTACTTC
.	TRBJ2-7	TRBV5-6	TRBD1	CASSLGQGDEQYF	TGTGCCAGCAGCCTCGGACAGGGGGACGAGCAGTACTTC
.	TRBJ1-4	TRBV29-1	TRBD1	CSVGQGLPTNEKLFF	TGCAGCGTCGGACAGGGTTTACCAACTAATGAAAAACTGTTTTTT
once	TRBJ1-5	TRBV2	TRBD1	CASSEGPRVTGWDQPQHF	TGTGCCAGCAGTGAAGGACCGCGTGTGACAGGGTGGGATCAGCCCCAGCATTTT
.	TRBJ2-2	TRBV5-1	TRBD2	CASSDGTSTGELFF	TGCGCCAGCAGCGACGGGACTAGCACCGGGGAGCTGTTTTTT
.	TRBJ2-1	TRBV6-4	.	CASSPDSNQAWGEQFF	TGTGCCAGCAGTCCGGACAGCAACCAAGCATGGGGTGAGCAGTTCTTC
.	TRBJ2-1	TRBV18	TRBD1	CASSSWGQGWDEQFF	TGTGCCAGCTCATCTTGGGGACAGGGGTGGGATGAGCAGTTCTTC
.	TRBJ2-7	TRBV7-9	TRBD1	CASSLADRGRSREQYF	TGTGCCAGCAGCTTAGCGGACAGGGGGCGATCACGAGAGCAGTACTTC
few	TRBJ2-2	TRBV5-4	TRBD2	CASRPAGGGPGQNTGELFF	TGTGCCAGCAGACCCGCGGGAGGGGGCCCCGGCCAGAACACCGGGGAGCTGTTTTTT
once	TRBJ1-1	TRBV6-5	TRBD1	CASGQGVWGTEAFF	TGTGCCAGCGGACAGGGGGTATGGGGCACTGAAGCTTTCTTT
.	TRBJ2-3	TRBV18	.	CASSPTLGSTDTQYF	TGTGCCAGCTCACCGACACTAGGGAGCACAGATACGCAGTATTTT
.	TRBJ1-2	TRBV2	.	CASRGRTGLAISGYGYTF	TGTGCCAGCAGGGGGAGAACCGGCTTGGCGATTTCGGGCTATGGCTACACCTTC
.	TRBJ1-1	TRBV6-5	.	CASSSREGNTEAFF	TGTGCCAGCAGTTCCAGGGAGGGGAACACTGAAGCTTTCTTT